Listed here are 32 T cell receptor beta chains from one sample, sequenced in a study of Ad26.COV2.S vaccination and SARS-CoV-2 variants. The data were produced by immunoSEQ multiplex PCR, yet TCRdb's version contains in-frame clones alone and is incomplete. Of roughly 380,000 clones listed, roughly 87% are singletons. The treatment here: around 19 received Ad26.COV2.S at low or high dose, single or two shots; about 5 received placebo; per-sample allocation not given. Sampling happened 63 days after the first vaccine or placebo injection. The sample here was peripheral blood, taken in a trial of Ad26.COV2.S vaccine versus placebo. Every receptor here comes from a person between 18 and 65 years old who received the Ad26.COV2.S COVID-19 vaccine or a placebo.

The chain couples TRBV5-1 to TRBJ2-3, with D hard to call. Germline-derived CDR1 and CDR2 are SGHRS and YFSETQ. The CDR3 runs 13 residues. V lost 3 bases and J lost 0, with 5 bases in between. CDR3 protein: CASSSDSTDTQYF. CDR3 bases: TGCGCCAGCAGCTCCGACAGCACAGATACGCAGTATTTT. The whole variable domain, remainder taken from reference TRBV5-1 and TRBJ2-3, is KAGVTQTPRYLIKTRGQQVTLSCSPISGHRSVSWYQQTPGQGLQFLFEYFSETQRNKGNFPGRFSGRQFSNSRSEMNVSTLELGDSALYLCASSSDSTDTQYFGPGTRLTVL.

This clone was counted only a few times. The chain combines TRBV6-5 with TRBJ2-7, with 9 bases lining up with TRBD1. There are 15 residues in the CDR3. Trimming cost V 5 bases and J 2 bases; bases outside gene matches: 7. Germline CDR1 reads MNHEY; CDR2 reads SVGAGI. The CDR3 loop reads CASSPRTGDPYEQYF. In nucleotides, the CDR3 is TGTGCCAGCAGTCCCCGGACAGGGGATCCCTACGAGCAGTACTTC.

V and J are TRBV5-6 and TRBJ2-7; TRBD2 is a possible D gene (6 bases). CDR1 is SGHDT and CDR2 is YYEEEE in the germline V gene. Trimming stripped 2 bases from V and 0 bases from J, with 6 bases between. The CDR3 spans 13 residues. DNA for the CDR3: TGTGCCAGCAGCTTTAGCGGCTCCTACGAGCAGTACTTC. Translating gives CASSFSGSYEQYF.

This clone has just one count. This sequence joins TRBV7-8 and TRBJ2-3; 14 nucleotides match TRBD2. V shed 3 bases and J 3 bases; nucleotides not matched to a gene: 2. In germline, CDR1 is SGHVS, CDR2 FQNEAQ. The CDR3 is 16 amino acids. The CDR3 sequence: CASSLGTSGGTDTQYF. The CDR3 DNA follows: TGTGCCAGCAGCTTGGGGACTAGCGGGGGTACAGATACGCAGTATTTT.

This sequence joins TRBV4-1 and TRBJ1-1; unclear D gene. Germline V gene data show CDR1 as MGHRA and CDR2 as YSYEKL. Between the trimmed V and J ends, which lost 4 bases and 3 bases, there was a span of 18 bases. This CDR3 spans 16 amino acids. CDR3 nucleotide sequence: TGCGCCAGCAGCCCTCCGGTCGGGCGCCGGGACACTGAAGCTTTCTTT. It encodes CASSPPVGRRDTEAFF.

The chain uses TRBV6-5 and TRBJ1-3; 8 nucleotides agree with TRBD1. CDR1 is MNHEY, CDR2 SVGAGI, per germline. With 3 bases clipped from V and 2 bases from J, the junction kept 3 bases outside the gene matches. CDR3 size: 15 residues. CDR3 protein: CASSYRTGTGNTIYF. CDR3 DNA: TGTGCCAGCAGTTATCGGACAGGGACTGGAAACACCATATATTTT.

The rearrangement uses TRBV5-1 and TRBJ1-1; possible D gene TRBD1, 5 bases. CDR1 and CDR2 from the germline V gene are SGHRS and YFSETQ. V lost 5 bases to trimming and J lost 0 bases, with 14 bases between them. This CDR3 has 15 residues. DNA of the CDR3: TGCGCCAGCAGACGGGCGCAGGGAATGAACACTGAAGCTTTCTTT. Translating gives CASRRAQGMNTEAFF. The full variable domain, in which reference TRBV5-1 and TRBJ1-1 provide the parts outside the CDR3, is KAGVTQTPRYLIKTRGQQVTLSCSPISGHRSVSWYQQTPGQGLQFLFEYFSETQRNKGNFPGRFSGRQFSNSRSEMNVSTLELGDSALYLCASRRAQGMNTEAFFGQGTRLTVV.

The chain employs TRBV11-3 and TRBJ1-1, with unresolved D. The ends were cut back, 5 bases at V and 3 bases at J, with 10 bases in the middle. There are 13 residues in the CDR3. Germline CDR1 is SGHNT and CDR2 is YENEEA. CDR3 DNA: TGTGCCAGCAGCCTTAGGGTGGACACTGAAGCTTTCTTT. It encodes CASSLRVDTEAFF.

The genes are TRBV27 and TRBJ1-3; maybe TRBD1 (5 bases). CDR3 length equals 15 residues. The V end was cut by 5 bases, the J end by 0 bases, with 11 bases between. CDR1 is MNHEY and CDR2 is SMNVEV in the germline V gene (reference sequence). CDR3: CASSLTGGSGNTIYF. As DNA, the CDR3 is TGTGCCAGCAGTCTAACGGGGGGCTCTGGAAACACCATATATTTT.

The V call is TRBV2, the J call TRBJ2-7; D is ambiguous. Germline assignment: CDR1 SNHLY and CDR2 FYNNEI. V lost 6 bases and J lost 2, with 11 bases in between. The CDR3 covers 13 residues. The CDR3 DNA sequence: TGTGCCAGCAGAGGAGTTCCTCCCTACGAGCAGTACTTC. Amino acid sequence: CASRGVPPYEQYF. Variable domain in full (rest from reference TRBV2 and TRBJ2-7): EPEVTQTPSHQVTQMGQEVILRCVPISNHLYFYWYRQILGQKVEFLVSFYNNEISEKSEIFDDQFSVERPDGSNFTLKIRSTKLEDSAMYFCASRGVPPYEQYFGPGTRLTVT.

The rearrangement uses TRBV6-1 and TRBJ1-5; possibly TRBD1 for D (5 bases). V lost 1 base and J 4 bases, leaving 8 bases between the germline ends. The CDR3 has 14 residues. The germline V gene encodes CDR1 MNHNS and CDR2 SASEGT. The CDR3, as DNA: TGTGCCAGCAGTGAAGTGCCAGGGAATCAGCCCCAGCATTTT. Translated, it gives CASSEVPGNQPQHF.

The rearrangement joins TRBV2 to TRBJ2-5; D possibly corresponds to TRBD2 (6 bases). The CDR3 length is 14 residues. Germline-derived CDR1 and CDR2 are SNHLY and FYNNEI. Trimming removed 7 bases from V and 0 bases from J, with 12 bases in between. Written as DNA, the CDR3 is TGTGCCAGCACTCTCCGGGACTACCAAGAGACCCAGTACTTC. It translates to CASTLRDYQETQYF.

V and J are TRBV9 and TRBJ1-4; D is ambiguous. This CDR3 contains 16 residues. CDR1 SGDLS and CDR2 YYNGEE come from the germline V gene. V lost 2 bases and J 4 bases, leaving 15 bases between the germline ends. As DNA, the CDR3 is TGTGCCAGCAGCGTGTCCCTCATCGGAAGTAATGAAAAACTGTTTTTT. This gives the protein CASSVSLIGSNEKLFF.

V usage is TRBV7-2 and J usage is TRBJ2-3; D ambiguous. Germline assignment: CDR1 SGHTA and CDR2 FQGNSA. CDR3 length: 15 amino acids. The germline V and J ends were trimmed by 4 bases and 5 bases, with 16 bases remaining between them. The DNA for the CDR3 is TGTGCCAGCAGCTCCCGCCGCGCCGAGGTAGATACGCAGTATTTT. Translation: CASSSRRAEVDTQYF.

The genes are TRBV5-5 and TRBJ2-7, with 10 bases that match TRBD1. Germline V CDR1 and CDR2: SGHKS, YYEKEE (reference sequence). The CDR3 has 16 residues. Losses at the gene ends were 4 bases for V and 6 bases for J; bases not matched to a gene: 13. CDR3 in amino acids: CASSPTGTGVLGEQYF. The CDR3 bases are TGTGCCAGCAGCCCGACCGGGACAGGGGTCTTGGGCGAGCAGTACTTC. Variable domain in full (rest from reference TRBV5-5 and TRBJ2-7): DAGVTQSPTHLIKTRGQQVTLRCSPISGHKSVSWYQQVLGQGPQFIFQYYEKEERGRGNFPDRFSARQFPNYSSELNVNALLLGDSALYLCASSPTGTGVLGEQYFGPGTRLTVT.

The rearrangement joins TRBV5-6 to TRBJ1-1; 7 bases map to TRBD1. Unmatched junction bases numbered 3, after V lost 0 bases and J lost 1 base. CDR1 and CDR2 from the germline V gene are SGHDT and YYEEEE. This CDR3 has 15 residues. This CDR3 reads CASSLGQGRNTEAFF. The DNA for the CDR3 is TGTGCCAGCAGCTTGGGACAGGGAAGGAACACTGAAGCTTTCTTT.

For the CDR3, the DNA is TGTGCCAGCAGCCCCTACTCGGACAGTGAAGCTTTCTTT. Encoded protein: CASSPYSDSEAFF. The chain couples TRBV7-9 to TRBJ1-1; perhaps TRBD1 as D (6 bases). Trimming pared 5 bases from V and 7 bases from J, leaving 14 bases between. Looked up from germline, CDR1 is SEHNR and CDR2 is FQNEAQ (reference sequence). The CDR3 consists of 13 residues.

Here the CDR3 reads CASSKGNREVYEQYF. The CDR3 region has the DNA TGTGCCAGCAGCAAAGGAAACAGGGAAGTATACGAGCAGTACTTC. This chain joins TRBV21-1 and TRBJ2-7; the table's D call, TRBD1, has no DNA check behind it. TRBV21-1 is shown as a pseudogene. This CDR3 has 15 amino acids.

The chain carries TRBV9 and TRBJ1-2; 8 nucleotides align to TRBD1. V was clipped by 4 bases and J by 3 bases; unmatched bases: 5. CDR1 SGDLS and CDR2 YYNGEE come from the germline V gene. This CDR3 comprises 14 residues. The CDR3 region is CASSPETGDYGYTF. The CDR3 nucleotides read TGTGCCAGCAGCCCGGAGACAGGGGACTATGGCTACACCTTC.

The chain recombines TRBV18 with TRBJ1-2; D perhaps matches TRBD1 (6 bases). Trimming shortened V by 5 bases and J by 5 bases, and 9 bases separated the two germline ends. CDR1 is KGHSH, CDR2 LQKENI, per germline. This CDR3 is 12 amino acids long. CDR3 bases: TGTGCCAGCTCAGAAGGGGGATATGGCTACACCTTC. Translated, it gives CASSEGGYGYTF. The entire variable domain, with the rest obtained from reference TRBV18 and TRBJ1-2, is as follows: NAGVMQNPRHLVRRRGQEARLRCSPMKGHSHVYWYRQLPEEGLKFMVYLQKENIIDESGMPKERFSAEFPKEGPSILRIQQVVRGDSAAYFCASSEGGYGYTFGSGTRLTVV.

This chain connects TRBV5-4 to TRBJ1-2; D call uncertain. The CDR3 contains 11 residues. V gave up 1 base and J gave up 8 bases, with 6 bases separating them. Germline V gene data show CDR1 as SGHNT and CDR2 as YYREEE (reference sequence). In DNA form, the CDR3 reads TGTGCCAGCAGCTTGCTTGGCGGCTACACCTTC. Translated, it gives CASSLLGGYTF.

The genes are TRBV6-1 and TRBJ1-4, with unresolved D. Per germline, CDR1 MNHNS and CDR2 SASEGT. The CDR3 has 14 amino acids. V dropped 3 bases and J dropped 8 bases, with 13 bases sitting between them. DNA of the CDR3: TGTGCCAGCAGTGAGACGGGGAAAGGAGAAAAACTGTTTTTT. It yields the protein CASSETGKGEKLFF.

This sequence joins TRBV5-5 and TRBJ2-3; 8 bases are shared with TRBD2. From germline, CDR1 is SGHKS and CDR2 YYEKEE (reference sequence). CDR3 length equals 15 residues. J lost 2 bases, V lost 5 bases, and 7 bases had no gene match. The CDR3, as DNA: TGTGCCAGCAGACTAGCGGCAACGACCACAGATACGCAGTATTTT. Its translation is CASRLAATTTDTQYF.

This chain links TRBV10-2 with TRBJ2-2; the D gene is possibly TRBD2 (6 bases). The ends were cut back, 8 bases at V and 6 bases at J, with 16 bases in the middle. The CDR3 totals 14 residues. The V gene's germline CDR1 is WSHSY and CDR2 SAAADI. CDR3 nucleotide sequence: TGCGCCAGCGGCGGGACCTTATCTTCCGGGGAGCTGTTTTTT. It translates to CASGGTLSSGELFF.

V gene TRBV5-1 combines with J gene TRBJ2-7; weak D call: TRBD1 (5 bases). This CDR3 is built from 12 residues. With 4 bases removed from V and 6 bases from J, the gap between germline ends came to 11 bases. Germline-derived CDR1 and CDR2 are SGHRS and YFSETQ. The CDR3 loop reads CASSPTGGEQYF. CDR3 DNA: TGCGCCAGCAGCCCTACAGGCGGCGAGCAGTACTTC.

V is TRBV5-6 and J is TRBJ1-5, with a possible D match to TRBD1 (6 bases). V lost 4 bases and J 1 base, leaving 15 bases between the germline ends. The CDR3 runs to 16 residues. The germline V gene has CDR1 SGHDT and CDR2 YYEEEE. CDR3: CASSPWRGLSNQPQHF. The CDR3 DNA follows: TGTGCCAGCAGCCCCTGGAGGGGGTTGAGCAATCAGCCCCAGCATTTT.

This chain uses TRBV11-2 with TRBJ2-3; D is possibly TRBD1 (5 bases). The CDR3 extends over 18 amino acids. CDR1 is SGHAT and CDR2 is FQNNGV in the germline V gene. V gave up 2 bases and J gave up 3 bases, with 21 bases separating them. Written as DNA, the CDR3 is TGTGCCAGCAGCTTACCCAAGGGGCCGGATTCGTGGACAGATACGCAGTATTTT. Amino acids: CASSLPKGPDSWTDTQYF. Filled out from reference TRBV11-2 and TRBJ2-3, the complete variable domain reads EAGVAQSPRYKIIEKRQSVAFWCNPISGHATLYWYQQILGQGPKLLIQFQNNGVVDDSQLPKDRFSAERLKGVDSTLKIQPAKLEDSAVYLCASSLPKGPDSWTDTQYFGPGTRLTVL.

V usage is TRBV6-5 and J usage is TRBJ1-3; D perhaps matches TRBD1 (5 bases). V was cut by 7 bases and J by 2 bases, with 12 bases left in between. The germline V gene encodes CDR1 MNHEY and CDR2 SVGAGI. The CDR3 totals 14 residues. For the CDR3, the DNA is TGTGCCAGCACCCTTGGGGGGGCTGGAAACACCATATATTTT. Translation: CASTLGGAGNTIYF.

This chain uses TRBV7-6 with TRBJ1-2; 7 nucleotides agree with TRBD1. CDR1 is SGHVS, CDR2 FNYEAQ, per germline. This CDR3 region has 15 residues. V was pared by 5 bases and J by 2 bases, with 8 bases of the junction left unmatched. The CDR3 DNA reads as TGTGCCAGCAGCGAAACAGGGGCGGGGAACTATGGCTACACCTTC. Residues: CASSETGAGNYGYTF.

This clone was counted once. The V gene is TRBV27, the J gene TRBJ2-3; a weak D match, TRBD2 (5 bases). Looked up from germline, CDR1 is MNHEY and CDR2 is SMNVEV (reference sequence). Trimming stripped 1 base from V and 3 bases from J, with 8 bases between. The CDR3 sequence is 14 residues long. DNA for the CDR3: TGTGCCAGCAGTTTATTTAGCGCAACAGATACGCAGTATTTT. Translated, it gives CASSLFSATDTQYF.

The chain links TRBV4-2 to TRBJ1-6; D remains ambiguous. V gave up 0 bases and J gave up 14 bases, with 11 bases separating them. Germline V gene lookup returns CDR1 LGHNA and CDR2 YNFKEQ. The CDR3 is 13 residues long. DNA of the CDR3: TGTGCCAGCAGCCAAGAGTCAAAGTCGGCCCTCCACTTT. Translation: CASSQESKSALHF.

This clone was seen once. V usage is TRBV19 and J usage is TRBJ1-1, with D perhaps matching TRBD1 (5 bases). V lost 4 bases and J lost 6, with 9 bases in between. Germline V gene data show CDR1 as LNHDA and CDR2 as SQIVND (reference sequence). This CDR3 comprises 12 residues. The CDR3 here is CASSNRGSEAFF. In DNA, the CDR3 is TGTGCCAGTAGTAACCGGGGGTCTGAAGCTTTCTTT.